This TCR beta chain was captured by sequencing in a study of blood T cell repertoires in COVID-19. The data were produced by immunoSEQ multiplex PCR, yet TCRdb's version contains in-frame clones alone and is incomplete. The sample comprises roughly 340,000 clones, about 90% of which are singletons, and under 4% rests with the top ten. Material: peripheral blood. This clonotype originated in a woman younger than 45 with COVID-19, enrolled during active disease.

DNA of the CDR3: TGTGCTAGTGGGAAGACAGGTCATAATTCACCCCTCCACTTT. Encoded protein: CASGKTGHNSPLHF. The genes are TRBV12-5 and TRBJ1-6; D may be TRBD1 (6 bases). V lost 6 bases, J lost 5 bases, and 11 bases lay in between. The length of the CDR3 is 14 residues. The V gene's germline CDR1 is LGHNT and CDR2 FRNRAP.